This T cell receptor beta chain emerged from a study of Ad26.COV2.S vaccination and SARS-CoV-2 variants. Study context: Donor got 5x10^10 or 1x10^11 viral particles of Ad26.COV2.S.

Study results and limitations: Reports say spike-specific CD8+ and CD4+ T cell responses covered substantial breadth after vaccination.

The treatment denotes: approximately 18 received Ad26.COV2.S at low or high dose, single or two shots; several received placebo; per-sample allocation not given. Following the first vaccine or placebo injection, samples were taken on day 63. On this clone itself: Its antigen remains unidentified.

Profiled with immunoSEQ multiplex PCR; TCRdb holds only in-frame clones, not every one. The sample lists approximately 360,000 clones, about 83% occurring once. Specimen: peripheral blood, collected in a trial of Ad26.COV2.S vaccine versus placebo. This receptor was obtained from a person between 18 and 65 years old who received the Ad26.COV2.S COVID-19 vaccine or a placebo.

CDR3 region: CASSPPGTIDKKGYTF. CDR3 nucleotide sequence: TGTGCCAGCAGCCCCCCCGGGACTATAGACAAAAAGGGCTACACCTTC. The J gene is TRBJ1-2, the V gene TRBV7-9; D perhaps matches TRBD1 (5 bases). Trimming cost V 5 bases and J 8 bases, with 24 bases left between them. CDR3 length: 16 amino acids. Germline CDR1 SEHNR, CDR2 FQNEAQ (reference sequence). The full variable domain, its missing parts supplied by reference TRBV7-9 and TRBJ1-2, is DTGVSQNPRHKITKRGQNVTFRCDPISEHNRLYWYRQTLGQGPEFLTYFQNEAQLEKSRLLSDRFSAERPKGSFSTLEIQRTEQGDSAMYLCASSPPGTIDKKGYTFGSGTRLTVV.